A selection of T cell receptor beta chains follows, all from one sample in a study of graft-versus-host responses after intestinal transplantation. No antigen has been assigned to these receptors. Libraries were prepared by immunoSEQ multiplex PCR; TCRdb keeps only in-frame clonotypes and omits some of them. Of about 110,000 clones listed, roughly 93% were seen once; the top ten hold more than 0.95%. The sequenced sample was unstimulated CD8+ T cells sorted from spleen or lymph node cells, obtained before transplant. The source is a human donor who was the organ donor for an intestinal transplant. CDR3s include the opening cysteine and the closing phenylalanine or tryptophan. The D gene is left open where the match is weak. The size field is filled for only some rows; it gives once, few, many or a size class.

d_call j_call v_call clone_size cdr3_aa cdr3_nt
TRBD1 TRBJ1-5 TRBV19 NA CASSQAGTGGPHNQPQHF TGTGCCAGTTCACAAGCCGGGACAGGGGGGCCCCACAATCAGCCCCAGCATTTT
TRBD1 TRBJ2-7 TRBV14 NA CASSPGQGAYEQYF TGTGCCAGCAGCCCGGGACAGGGGGCCTACGAGCAGTACTTC
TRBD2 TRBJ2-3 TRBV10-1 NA CASSGGGSKRGTDTQYF TGCGCCAGCAGTGGTGGCGGGAGTAAACGGGGCACAGATACGCAGTATTTT
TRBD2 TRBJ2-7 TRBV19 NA CASSRDPGLAVYEQYF TGTGCCAGTAGTAGGGACCCGGGACTAGCGGTCTACGAGCAGTACTTC
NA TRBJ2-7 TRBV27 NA CASSLRGVNYEQYF TGTGCCAGCAGTTTGAGGGGAGTTAACTACGAGCAGTACTTC
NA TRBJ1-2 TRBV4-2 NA CASSLLGQEGYTF TGTGCCAGCAGCCTACTAGGGCAGGAGGGCTACACCTTC
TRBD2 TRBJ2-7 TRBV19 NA CASSSGGNYEQYF TGTGCCAGTAGTTCGGGAGGGAACTACGAGCAGTACTTC
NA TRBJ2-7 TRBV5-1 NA CASSSSYEQYF TGCGCCAGCAGTTCTTCCTACGAGCAGTACTTC
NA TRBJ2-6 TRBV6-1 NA CASSEGQWGGGANVLTF TGTGCCAGCAGTGAAGGGCAGTGGGGAGGTGGGGCCAACGTCCTGACTTTC
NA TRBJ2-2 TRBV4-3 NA CASSNDVGFSAEGNTGELFF TGCGCCAGCAGCAACGACGTGGGGTTTAGCGCGGAGGGAAACACCGGGGAGCTGTTTTTT
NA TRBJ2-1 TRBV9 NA CASSVGAEQFF TGTGCCAGCAGCGTAGGGGCCGAGCAGTTCTTC
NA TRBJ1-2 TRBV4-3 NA CASSQDARLYRDGYTF TGCGCCAGCAGCCAAGATGCCAGGCTCTACAGGGATGGCTACACCTTC
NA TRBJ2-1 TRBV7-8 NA CASSLARAYNEQFF TGTGCCAGCAGCTTAGCTCGTGCCTACAATGAGCAGTTCTTC
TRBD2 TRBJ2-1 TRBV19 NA CASSLSGRSEQFF TGTGCCAGTAGTCTAAGCGGGAGGAGTGAGCAGTTCTTC
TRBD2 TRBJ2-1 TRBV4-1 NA CASSQVRLAGDEQFF TGCGCCAGCAGCCAAGTCCGCCTAGCGGGAGACGAGCAGTTCTTC
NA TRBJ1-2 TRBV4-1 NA CASSPTTGYYGYTF TGCGCCAGCAGCCCAACGACAGGCTACTATGGCTACACCTTC
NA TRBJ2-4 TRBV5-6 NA CASSLVGEGIQYF TGTGCCAGCAGCTTGGTGGGTGAGGGGATTCAGTACTTC
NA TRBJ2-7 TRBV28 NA CASSLRGYSYEQYF TGTGCCAGCAGTTTACGAGGATACTCCTACGAGCAGTACTTC
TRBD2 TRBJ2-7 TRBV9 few CASSVGTSGRSSYEQYF TGTGCCAGCAGCGTTGGGACTAGCGGACGGAGCTCCTACGAGCAGTACTTC
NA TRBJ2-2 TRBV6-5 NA CASSPTGGELFF TGTGCCAGCAGCCCTACAGGCGGGGAGCTGTTTTTT
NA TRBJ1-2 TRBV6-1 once CASSVRAGNGYTF TGTGCCAGCAGTGTGCGGGCGGGCAATGGCTACACCTTC
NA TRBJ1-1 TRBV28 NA CASSYRERITEAFF TGTGCCAGCAGTTACAGGGAGAGAATCACTGAAGCTTTCTTT
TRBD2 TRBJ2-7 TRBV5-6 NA CASSLAGLAGPEQYF TGTGCCAGCAGCTTGGCGGGACTAGCGGGGCCCGAGCAGTACTTC
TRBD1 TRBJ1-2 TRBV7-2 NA CASSLGGQDGYTF TGTGCCAGCAGCTTAGGTGGACAGGATGGCTACACCTTC
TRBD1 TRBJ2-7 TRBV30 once CAWGDREHSYEQYF TGTGCCTGGGGAGACAGGGAACACTCCTACGAGCAGTACTTC
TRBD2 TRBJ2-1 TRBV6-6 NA CASHPEWEGFNEQFF TGTGCCAGCCACCCGGAGTGGGAGGGGTTCAATGAGCAGTTCTTC
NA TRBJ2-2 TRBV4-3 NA CASSQWRNTGELFF TGCGCCAGCAGCCAGTGGAGGAACACCGGGGAGCTGTTTTTT
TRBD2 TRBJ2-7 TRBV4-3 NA CASSQVLSGAYSYEQYF TGCGCCAGCAGCCAAGTGCTGAGCGGGGCCTACTCCTACGAGCAGTACTTC
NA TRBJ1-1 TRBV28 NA CASSFIGSNTEAFF TGTGCCAGCAGTTTTATAGGTTCGAACACTGAAGCTTTCTTT
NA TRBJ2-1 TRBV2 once CVAGFREQFF TGTGTCGCTGGGTTCCGCGAGCAGTTCTTC
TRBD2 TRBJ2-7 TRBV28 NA CASTIAGGDSYEQYF TGTGCCAGCACGATAGCGGGAGGGGACTCCTACGAGCAGTACTTC
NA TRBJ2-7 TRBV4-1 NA CASSQVSGALDEQYF TGCGCCAGCAGCCAAGTATCGGGGGCTCTGGACGAGCAGTACTTC
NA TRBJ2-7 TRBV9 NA CASSVVGSSYEQYF TGTGCCAGCAGCGTAGTAGGCAGCTCCTACGAGCAGTACTTC
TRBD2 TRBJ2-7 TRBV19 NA CASSLGLAGVYEQYF TGTGCCAGTAGTCTAGGACTAGCGGGAGTTTACGAGCAGTACTTC
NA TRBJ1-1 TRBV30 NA CAWSRRSSTEAFF TGTGCCTGGAGTAGGAGGAGTAGCACTGAAGCTTTCTTT
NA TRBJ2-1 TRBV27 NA CASSSDGSSYNEQFF TGTGCCAGCAGTTCGGACGGGAGCTCCTACAATGAGCAGTTCTTC